This T cell receptor beta chain was recorded in a study of neurological immune-mediated disorders. This clonotype occurred many times. What it binds is not known. TCRdb analysed the 5' RACE reads with MiXCR anew, one entry per CDR3 protein. The sample lists around 25,000 distinct CDR3 sequences, about 2.5% occurring once. Whole-study results and caveats: HTLV-1-associated myelopathy showed the most TCR clonal expansion; multiple sclerosis the least, below healthy controls.

The CDR3 covers 15 residues. Looked up from germline, CDR1 is LGHDT and CDR2 is YNNKEL (reference sequence). Trimming cost V 1 base and J 8 bases, with 15 bases left between them. Material: PBMCs. The V call is TRBV3-1, the J call TRBJ2-1; D ambiguous. The TCR sequence derives from a woman aged 45-60 years with multiple sclerosis. The CDR3 nucleotides read TGTGCCAGCAGCCAAGTCGGGTTAGCAGGCGATGAGCAGTTCTTC. This encodes CASSQVGLAGDEQFF.